The clone carrying this TCR beta chain has only a few counts. Antigen specificity is unknown. These data belong to a study of blood T cells in healthy people across ages. Study outcomes and limitations: Diversity was estimated from one million T cells, and these estimates were considered underestimates.

Combining a sample-barcoded 5' primer with a J-beta primer mix, a second PCR ran for about 7 to 11 cycles. TCRdb ran MiXCR on the 5' RACE reads and lists one entry per CDR3 protein. Among about 730,000 distinct CDR3 sequences listed, 35% to 45% were seen once. This CDR3 spans 19 amino acids. The sequence came from a woman between 55 and 75 years old in good health. The sample consisted of blood. The V gene is TRBV21-1, the J gene TRBJ2-6; the table's D gene call, TRBD1, was not cross checked with the DNA. TRBV21-1 is marked as a pseudogene. CDR3 sequence: CASSKRVGQILSGANVLTF. CDR3 bases: TGTGCCAGCAGCAAAAGGGTTGGACAGATACTTTCTGGGGCCAACGTCCTGACTTTC.